The clone carrying this T cell receptor beta chain was seen a handful of times. Its antigen is unknown. Germline V gene lookup returns CDR1 MNHNY and CDR2 SVGAGI (reference sequence). The length of the CDR3 is 13 residues. Trimming pared 6 bases from V and 4 bases from J, leaving 10 bases between. A J-beta primer mix and a sample-barcoded 5' primer were used in a second PCR of about 7 to 12 cycles. In TCRdb, the 5' RACE reads were re-called with MiXCR into one record per CDR3 protein. The table has over 1.5 million distinct CDR3 sequences, 49% seen once; the top ten hold about 2.1%. The sample comes from a study of blood T cells in healthy people across ages. General study findings and limits: Across the age range, TCR beta diversity per million T cells fell in a roughly linear way.

The source of this sequence is a woman aged 35 to 49 in good health. The sequencing sample was made of blood. The rearrangement joins TRBV6-6 to TRBJ2-1; no clear D gene. CDR3 amino acids: CASRATEYNEQFF. The CDR3 DNA follows: TGTGCCAGCAGAGCTACAGAATACAATGAGCAGTTCTTC.